The sequence of this T cell receptor beta chain was determined in a study of PD-L1 blockade in urothelial cancer. Turning to the study itself: Men with urothelial cancer arising in the bladder made up about 90% of the roughly 29 patients. Blood gave a median about 140,000 T cells.

Sequencing was performed with immunoSEQ multiplex PCR; in TCRdb, only in-frame clones are kept and a portion is missing. The sample comprises tens of thousands of clones, 82% of which are singletons, and about 1.6% rests with the top ten. Concerning this clone itself: The antigen is not known.

Indicated time point: peripheral blood 6 weeks after treatment start. Whole-study findings and limits: Tumor-linked clones in blood grew more by 3 weeks in durable-benefit patients.

The sequence derives from a man in his 70s with urothelial cancer. Sequencing was performed on PBMCs, taken around atezolizumab (anti-PD-L1) treatment.

The CDR3 is CASSGGTSGSSYNEQFF. The CDR3 bases are TGCGCCAGCAGCGGGGGGACTAGCGGGAGCTCCTACAATGAGCAGTTCTTC. The chain employs TRBV5-1 and TRBJ2-1; 14 bases map to TRBD2. This CDR3 has 17 amino acids. Looked up from germline, CDR1 is SGHRS and CDR2 is YFSETQ. Trimming removed 4 bases from V and 0 bases from J; junction bases left unmatched: 3.